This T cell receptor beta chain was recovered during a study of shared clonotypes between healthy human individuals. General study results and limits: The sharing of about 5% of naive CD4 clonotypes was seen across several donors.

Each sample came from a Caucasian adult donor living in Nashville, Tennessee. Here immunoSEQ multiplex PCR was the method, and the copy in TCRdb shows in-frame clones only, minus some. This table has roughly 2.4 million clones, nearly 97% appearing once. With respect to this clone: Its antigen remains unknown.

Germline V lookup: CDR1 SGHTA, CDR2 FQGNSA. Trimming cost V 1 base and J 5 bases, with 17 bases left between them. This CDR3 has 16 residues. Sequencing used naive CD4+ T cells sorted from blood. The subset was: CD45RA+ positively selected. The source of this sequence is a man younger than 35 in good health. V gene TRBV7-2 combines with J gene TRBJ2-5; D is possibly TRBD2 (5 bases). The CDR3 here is CASSLGLAFERETQYF. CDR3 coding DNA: TGTGCCAGCAGCTTAGGGCTAGCTTTTGAAAGGGAGACCCAGTACTTC.